This record looks at one TCR beta chain sequence and its context. Its target antigen remains unknown. Within one base of it there is no much larger clone, and no base qualities were kept. The cohort comprised around 700 healthy bone marrow donors. Cohort members were all nominally healthy when sampled, although unrecorded immune exposures were likely present. The donor was CMV seronegative and belonged to the group of over 300 seronegative cohort members. A peripheral blood sample was collected from each donor, and TCR beta sequencing was performed on peripheral blood mononuclear cells. The Qiagen DNeasy Blood Extraction Kit was used to extract genomic DNA from the blood cell samples. The library was built by means of the immunoSEQ multiplex PCR assay. For the multiplex PCR, a mixture combining 60 forward primers for TCR Vbeta segments and 13 reverse primers for TCR Jbeta segments was used. A multiplex PCR assay on genomic DNA amplified the CDR3 region of rearranged TCR beta genes. The amplified TCR beta libraries were sequenced on the Illumina HiSeq System as 87-base-pair reads. On the study's bioinformatics: In a later analysis, tens of millions of unique TCR beta chains were counted across the 500 to 700 repertoires, and approximately 11 million of these chains were shared by at least two donors. Raw reads were error-corrected and collapsed into unique sequences with a nearest-neighbor algorithm that merged closely related sequences to remove PCR and sequencing errors. V, D and J gene segments were assigned by aligning CDR3 sequences to IMGT reference sequences. For a sequence to be retained, a match of at least six nucleotides was required to both a V gene segment and a J gene segment. Rearrangements were called productive when the CDR3 lacked stop codons and stayed in frame with V and J; all others were non-productive. Following IMGT convention, CDR3 was defined as the stretch from the second conserved V-encoded cysteine to the conserved J-encoded phenylalanine. The earlier analysis of roughly 590 of the donors excluded any sequence lacking an unambiguous match to a single V gene segment. In an earlier analysis of several hundred of the donors, a V segment was called functional when productive rearrangements were above 56.7%, and segregating when the standard deviation between donors exceeded 5%. A statistical classification framework was built for diagnosing cytomegalovirus status from the catalog of TCR beta chain sequences. In a later analysis, TCR nucleotide sequences were compared against IMGT/GENE-DB human TR gene sequences so that V and J genes could be assigned. A later analysis assigned CDR3 sequences and most-parsimonious VDJ recombination scenarios with the TCRdist pipeline. In a later analysis, every TCR beta chain was defined by the combination of its CDR3 amino acid sequence and its V-gene family, and reads without a unique V-gene family were dropped. In a later analysis, 500 to 650 highly shared, low-generation-probability nucleotide sequences were removed to address suspected cross-contamination and a sequencing artifact. A later analysis calculated a clonal expansion index for each public chain from normalized within-repertoire ranks of inferred template counts. In a later analysis, generation probabilities were computed using a VDJ recombination model fitted to out-of-frame rearrangements, and the results were checked against IGoR. In a later analysis, TCR-TCR, TCR-HLA and TCR-CMV co-occurrence was scored with hypergeometric tests, and a repertoire-size bias correction was applied to TCR pairs. A later analysis estimated false discovery rates by permuting HLA or CMV assignments 20 times. In a later analysis, co-occurring TCRs were grouped using DBSCAN, and TCRdist sequence similarity was added for clustering within HLA-allele-positive subsets. Repertoires with fewer than 30,000 or more than 120,000 public chains, plus five repertoires with anomalous nucleotide sharing, were excluded from co-occurrence clustering. TCRdb limited this immuneACCESS table to in-frame rearrangements with V and J called. A share of clones is missing; checked studies link under half to unresolved V genes, and the rest is unexplained. From that table come the V and J calls and clone size; the DNA was used to work out D and trimming. The sample data list about 150,000 clones, and 75% of these were observed just once. Of the sample, approximately 6.8% falls within the top ten clones.

This specimen comes from a study of cytomegalovirus exposure and HLA in healthy donors (dated by TCRdb to about 2017). About the investigation overall: An earlier analysis of roughly 610 of the donors reported about 300 Gb of sequence data and about 120 million unique TCR beta sequences obtained from about 200 million T cells. The study used immunosequencing to profile the T cell repertoires of several hundred subjects and linked those repertoires to cytomegalovirus serostatus. In an earlier analysis of roughly 580 of the donors, high-throughput TCR beta sequencing was used to judge whether each TCR beta V gene segment behaved as functional or pseudogenic. In addition to the first cohort of 666 subjects, a separate validation cohort of around 110 different subjects was used. A later genetic analysis used genome-wide SNP genotypes for about three fifths of the 666 donors, treating that subset as a discovery cohort. Across approximately 420 genotyped donors of the cohort, an average of approximately 240,000 unique TCR beta nucleotide sequences per donor were sequenced, and around 19% of those sequences were non-productive. The number of typed donors differed by locus: about 620-630 for A, B, C, DRB1 and DQB1; 522 for DQA1; 606 for DPA1; and around 470 for DPB1. Every repertoire in the discovery cohort had been generated on one and the same sequencing platform. Of the approximately 400 genotyped donors, 75% to 85% were placed in the genetic ancestry cluster associated with self-reported Caucasian donors. In the later analysis, no new phenotypic data were used to find candidate immune exposures; instead, reliance was placed on TCR beta sequences and their occurrence across donors. An early release covering roughly 600 HLA-typed donors comprised about 300 gigabases of sequencing data and around 80 million unique TCR sequences. Roughly 5 DR-DQ haplotypes were handled as single units for association and clustering because linkage in the cohort was strong. To study patterns of TCR occurrence, a later analysis re-analyzed previously published TCR beta repertoires from 650 to 750 donors and added high-resolution HLA genotyping. To predict cytomegalovirus infection status, the study combined high-throughput TCR immunosequencing, statistical association of individual TCRs with disease status, and machine learning. The study was designed to test whether signatures of past pathogen exposure could be identified by cataloging public T cell receptors. Class I and class II HLA loci were covered by the typing at four-digit resolution. Donor age, sex, ethnicity and CMV serostatus were collected together with the repertoire data.

The germline V gene supplies CDR1 ENHRY and CDR2 SYGVKD. V is pared back by 3 bases and J by 0 bases, with 15 bases lying between the germline termini. Measured from the cysteine to the phenylalanine, the CDR3 is 17 residues long. The DNA shown is the 51-base CDR3, in frame from base 1. General study outcomes and caveats: Assigning TCR associations to individual alleles was difficult when HLA alleles, especially DR and DQ, strongly co-occurred. The cohort was sequenced for TCR beta chains only, and without alpha or paired-chain data the features that could be detected were limited. In both the original and validation cohorts, the classifier was reported to diagnose cytomegalovirus status with high specificity and sensitivity. In a later analysis, TCR association rates were found to vary across HLA loci, with the most associated TCRs seen for DRB1 alleles and the fewest for HLA-C alleles. Because some donors lacked HLA typing at each locus, the association tests relied only on the typed subset. In a later analysis, several top co-occurrence clusters were reported to appear linked to parvovirus B19, influenza, CMV and Epstein-Barr virus. The sequencing pipeline was judged likely to have produced a cluster of highly shared sequence variants as a technical artifact. In a later genetic analysis, fewer N-insertions in productive TCRs were reported among donors in an Asian-associated ancestry cluster than the 666-donor mean. CMV serostatus was the only immune exposure information available for the cohort. According to the authors, the approach could potentially be generalized to other disease states and immunological phenotypes. An association between a missense DCLRE1C variant and V-gene and J-gene trimming of TCR beta chains was found in a later genetic analysis and replicated in an independent cohort. Correlated functional status among segregating V segments might reflect linkage disequilibrium, but an unknown experimental factor could not be ruled out. At a false discovery rate of 0.05, a later analysis linked 16,951 TCR beta sequences to specific HLA alleles. A later analysis found that HLA-associated TCR beta chains were more clonally expanded and had lower generation probabilities than equally common non-associated chains. According to a later analysis, most CMV-associated TCR beta chains appeared to be HLA-restricted, and the HLA associations seemed to be driven largely by CMV exposure. Because the 87-base-pair reads could not distinguish some IMGT-functional V segments, including TRBV6-2 and TRBV6-3, those segments were excluded. In an earlier analysis of around 600 of the donors, most TCR beta V segments were observed in productive rearrangements about 87% or about 30% of the time, broadly matching IMGT annotations. Sequencing depth was assumed to be roughly uniform across donors in the presence/absence analyses, though that assumption may not hold. Because counts were too low, roughly 18 rarely observed V segments, including chromosome 9 orphons, were left out of the earlier analysis of about 620 of the donors. The study listed 164 TCR beta chains as associated with cytomegalovirus. Across donors, most TCR sequences were observed very rarely, whereas some public TCRs were present in many individuals. A further reported finding was that TCR beta sequences accurately predicted the HLA-A and HLA-B alleles for most subjects in the first cohort. Three of the identified cytomegalovirus-associated TCR beta chains were confirmed in vitro to be specific for cytomegalovirus antigens.

Sequencing was done on a sample of PBMCs. Here the chain combines TRBV10-3 and TRBJ1-3; possibly the D gene is TRBD1, per 5 matching bases. This clonotype was sampled from a man aged 30 to 45 in good health and CMV-seronegative. The CDR3 region: CAISDREWKDSGNTIYF. The nucleotide sequence is TGTGCCATCAGTGACAGGGAATGGAAGGACTCTGGAAACACCATATATTTT.